The next 24 T cell receptor beta chains were all read from a single sample in a study of cytomegalovirus exposure and HLA in healthy donors (TCRdb year 2017). To prepare the library, the immunoSEQ multiplex PCR assay was applied. The multiplex PCR relied on a mix of 60 forward primers for TCR Vbeta segments and 13 reverse primers for TCR Jbeta segments. TCRdb retrieved this table from immuneACCESS and kept in-frame rearrangements only. Not all clones are present; in checked studies, unresolved V genes account for under half, and no reason is known for the remainder. Here the sample has 95,000 to 110,000 clones; around 76% occur a single time. About 2% of the sample rests with the top ten. The sequencing input was PBMCs. Receptor source: a young man in good health and CMV-seronegative.

The chain joins TRBV5-1 to TRBJ2-5, with TRBD1 identical over 9 bases. CDR3 length: 16 residues. Unmatched junction bases numbered 11, after V lost 3 bases and J lost 5 bases. Germline loops: CDR1 SGHRS, CDR2 YFSETQ. CDR3 coding DNA: TGCGCCAGCAGCTCGGCTTGGGGACAGGGCGGGGAGACCCAGTACTTC. As protein: CASSSAWGQGGETQYF.

The table lists this clone with a count of one. The chain has TRBV6-6 and TRBJ2-4; D possibly corresponds to TRBD2 (5 bases). The CDR3 runs to 13 residues. The V gene lost 5 bases and the J gene lost 0 bases, with 5 bases spanning the gap. CDR1 and CDR2 (germline): MNHNY, SVGAGI (reference sequence). The CDR3 sequence: CASSGLAKNIQYF. The CDR3 coding sequence is TGTGCCAGCAGTGGACTAGCCAAAAACATTCAGTACTTC.

This chain links TRBV9 with TRBJ1-2, with D unclear. The V gene lost 4 bases and the J gene lost 4 bases, with 8 bases spanning the gap. This CDR3 spans 12 amino acids. Germline CDR1 and CDR2: SGDLS and YYNGEE. CDR3 nucleotides: TGTGCCAGCAGCAACCGGGTCTATGGCTACACCTTC. It yields the protein CASSNRVYGYTF.

This clone was seen just once. The chain couples TRBV29-1 to TRBJ1-2; TRBD1 aligns across 9 bases. The CDR3 spans 12 residues. Germline assignment: CDR1 SQVTM and CDR2 ANQGSEA. The J segment lost 7 bases and the V segment lost 7 bases, leaving 7 bases of the junction unmatched. The CDR3 DNA sequence: TGCAGCGCAACAGGGGGCGAGGTTGGCTACACCTTC. It codes for CSATGGEVGYTF. The full variable domain, its missing parts supplied by reference TRBV29-1 and TRBJ1-2, is SAVISQKPSRDICQRGTSLTIQCQVDSQVTMMFWYRQQPGQSLTLIATANQGSEATYESGFVIDKFPISRPNLTFSTLTVSNMSPEDSSIYLCSATGGEVGYTFGSGTRLTVV.

The chain couples TRBV28 to TRBJ2-2; tentatively, D is TRBD2 (7 bases). The CDR3 totals 12 residues. CDR1 MDHEN and CDR2 SYDVKM come from the germline V gene. V shed 11 bases and J shed 15 bases, with 22 bases lying between them. The CDR3 DNA follows: TGTGCCGCTGGGGGGGGCTGGCTGGATATGTTTTTT. Translating it yields CAAGGGWLDMFF.

V and J are TRBV28 and TRBJ1-1; D perhaps matches TRBD1 (6 bases). The CDR3 spans 11 residues. The germline gives CDR1 MDHEN, CDR2 SYDVKM. Trimming stripped 10 bases from V and 6 bases from J, with 12 bases between. This CDR3 is CATRGQPEAFF. Written as DNA, the CDR3 is TGTGCCACTCGCGGACAGCCTGAAGCTTTCTTT.

J is TRBJ2-7 and V is TRBV7-7, with D unclear. V lost 3 bases and J 3 bases, leaving 9 bases between the germline ends. CDR1 SSHAT and CDR2 FNYEAQ come from the germline V gene (reference sequence). This CDR3 comprises 13 residues. The CDR3 bases are TGTGCCAGCAGCTTGCGCCCAAGCTACGAGCAGTACTTC. It translates to CASSLRPSYEQYF.

The count of this clone is one. This chain links TRBV27 with TRBJ1-6; the D gene is possibly TRBD1 (5 bases). CDR1 MNHEY and CDR2 SMNVEV come from the germline V gene (reference sequence). The CDR3 contains 14 residues. The V gene lost 2 bases and the J gene lost 10 bases, with 12 bases spanning the gap. CDR3 nucleotide sequence: TGTGCCAGCAGTTTAGCCGGACATGGCTCACCCCTCCACTTT. It is translated as CASSLAGHGSPLHF.

V usage is TRBV19 and J usage is TRBJ1-6; possibly TRBD1 for D (5 bases). CDR3 length: 15 amino acids. Trimming removed 1 base from V and 5 bases from J, with 9 bases in between. Per the germline V gene, CDR1 is LNHDA and CDR2 is SQIVND (reference sequence). CDR3 nucleotides: TGTGCCAGTAGTATAGGGGGGAGGAATAATTCACCCCTCCACTTT. Translating gives CASSIGGRNNSPLHF.

J is TRBJ1-3 and V is TRBV11-2; TRBD1 agrees at 8 bases. The V gene's germline CDR1 is SGHAT and CDR2 FQNNGV. The CDR3 is 14 amino acids. The V gene end was trimmed by 3 bases and the J gene end by 2 bases; junction bases not matched to a gene: 0. CDR3 amino acids: CASSLDRAGNTIYF. The DNA for the CDR3 is TGTGCCAGCAGCTTGGACAGGGCTGGAAACACCATATATTTT.

The chain is built from TRBV4-3 and TRBJ2-7; D may be TRBD2 (6 bases). V gave up 1 base and J gave up 2 bases, with 12 bases separating them. CDR1 and CDR2 from the germline V gene are LGHNA and YSLEER. This CDR3 has 15 residues. This chain's CDR3 is CASSQGRGGPYEQYF. In nucleotides, the CDR3 is TGCGCCAGCAGCCAAGGGCGGGGCGGCCCCTACGAGCAGTACTTC.

The chain carries TRBV28 and TRBJ1-2; 7 nucleotides match TRBD1. V shed 6 bases and J 2 bases; nucleotides not matched to a gene: 3. CDR1 and CDR2 (germline): MDHEN, SYDVKM. This CDR3 is 13 amino acids long. The CDR3, as DNA: TGTGCCAGCAGATCGACAGGGAACTATGGCTACACCTTC. This encodes CASRSTGNYGYTF.

This chain connects TRBV9 to TRBJ2-2; 9 bases align to TRBD1. Germline V lookup: CDR1 SGDLS, CDR2 YYNGEE. This CDR3 has 15 residues. V shed 3 bases, J shed 1 base, and the junction held 1 base outside the gene matches. CDR3 nucleotides: TGTGCCAGCAGCGCGGGACAGGGGAACACCGGGGAGCTGTTTTTT. Amino acid sequence: CASSAGQGNTGELFF.

V and J are TRBV11-2 and TRBJ2-7, with 12 bases aligning to TRBD1. After removal of 2 bases from V and 4 bases from J, the junction contained 3 bases not matched to a gene. The CDR3 extends over 15 amino acids. Per the germline V gene, CDR1 is SGHAT and CDR2 is FQNNGV. CDR3: CASSLRDRGRYEQYF. CDR3 nucleotide sequence: TGTGCCAGCAGCTTACGGGACAGGGGGCGGTACGAGCAGTACTTC.

The chain is built from TRBV6-1 and TRBJ2-2; the D gene is possibly TRBD1 (6 bases). V lost 9 bases and J lost 3, with 14 bases in between. This CDR3 region has 14 residues. Germline V gene data show CDR1 as MNHNS and CDR2 as SASEGT. CDR3 in amino acids: CASRRAGDTGELFF. The CDR3 bases are TGTGCCAGTCGACGGGCAGGGGACACCGGGGAGCTGTTTTTT.

The chain uses TRBV7-9 and TRBJ1-4; 8 nucleotides agree with TRBD1. Trimming cost V 4 bases and J 0 bases; bases outside gene matches: 7. This CDR3 spans 17 amino acids. The germline gives CDR1 SEHNR, CDR2 FQNEAQ (reference sequence). CDR3: CASSSDRGPATNEKLFF. CDR3 DNA: TGTGCCAGCAGCTCCGACAGGGGCCCGGCAACTAATGAAAAACTGTTTTTT. The entire variable domain, with the rest obtained from reference TRBV7-9 and TRBJ1-4, is as follows: DTGVSQNPRHKITKRGQNVTFRCDPISEHNRLYWYRQTLGQGPEFLTYFQNEAQLEKSRLLSDRFSAERPKGSFSTLEIQRTEQGDSAMYLCASSSDRGPATNEKLFFGSGTQLSVL.

A few counts support this clone. A much larger clone sits a single nucleotide away, making a read error possible. CDR3 residues: CASSLDSGLSTDTQYF. For the CDR3, the DNA is TGTGCCAGCAGCTTGGACAGCGGACTTAGCACAGATACGCAGTATTTT. This chain uses TRBV5-5 with TRBJ2-3, with D maybe TRBD2 (5 bases). V lost 0 bases, J lost 0 bases, and 11 bases lay in between. This CDR3 has 16 amino acids. Germline V gene sequence: CDR1 SGHKS, CDR2 YYEKEE (reference sequence). The full variable domain, rest sourced from reference TRBV5-5 and TRBJ2-3, is DAGVTQSPTHLIKTRGQQVTLRCSPISGHKSVSWYQQVLGQGPQFIFQYYEKEERGRGNFPDRFSARQFPNYSSELNVNALLLGDSALYLCASSLDSGLSTDTQYFGPGTRLTVL.

This sequence joins TRBV6-6 and TRBJ2-2; possible D gene TRBD1, 6 bases. The CDR3 is made up of 15 amino acids. V shed 4 bases and J shed 0 bases, with 9 bases lying between them. Germline CDR1 MNHNY, CDR2 SVGAGI (reference sequence). As DNA, the CDR3 is TGTGCCAGCAGTTCCGGGACAACGAACACCGGGGAGCTGTTTTTT. This encodes CASSSGTTNTGELFF.

The chain combines TRBV9 with TRBJ2-1, with D tentatively TRBD2 (5 bases). CDR1 is SGDLS, CDR2 YYNGEE, per germline. V was trimmed by 0 bases and J by 4 bases, leaving 11 bases between them. The CDR3 extends over 15 amino acids. The CDR3 bases are TGTGCCAGCAGCGTAGTCGGAGGCCGATACAATGAGCAGTTCTTC. The encoded protein is CASSVVGGRYNEQFF.

The J gene is TRBJ2-5, the V gene TRBV9, with 9 bases fitting TRBD1. The assigned J gene may be wrong: the sequence end matches TRBJ2-7 better. This CDR3 is 18 amino acids long. Germline V gives CDR1 SGDLS, CDR2 YYNGEE. The CDR3 is CASSVSIGTGNVPYEQYF. Written as DNA, the CDR3 is TGTGCCAGCAGCGTAAGTATCGGGACAGGGAATGTCCCATACGAGCAGTACTTC.

The genes are TRBV9 and TRBJ2-3; possibly TRBD1 for D (6 bases). The germline V gene has CDR1 SGDLS and CDR2 YYNGEE. Trimming left V 4 bases short and J 0 bases short, with 9 bases between. The CDR3 is 14 amino acids. CDR3 nucleotide sequence: TGTGCCAGCAGCCTGGACAGTAGCACAGATACGCAGTATTTT. Its translation: CASSLDSSTDTQYF.

This clone was picked up a small number of times. The rearrangement joins TRBV5-1 to TRBJ1-3; D possibly corresponds to TRBD1 (6 bases). Between the trimmed V and J ends, which lost 3 bases and 5 bases, there was a span of 12 bases. The CDR3 contains 14 residues. Germline assignment: CDR1 SGHRS and CDR2 YFSETQ. CDR3 in DNA: TGCGCCAGCAGCTCCGGGGACACAAGAAACACCATATATTTT. It codes for CASSSGDTRNTIYF.

The chain links TRBV28 to TRBJ2-7; TRBD2 matches 7 bases. The CDR3 spans 16 residues. V gave up 1 base and J gave up 9 bases; unmatched junction bases: 15. Germline V gene data show CDR1 as MDHEN and CDR2 as SYDVKM. CDR3 coding DNA: TGTGCCAGCAGTTTATCCGGGACTACATTCCTTCGGGGGCAGTACTTC. It encodes CASSLSGTTFLRGQYF. The full variable domain, completed using reference TRBV28 and TRBJ2-7, is DVKVTQSSRYLVKRTGEKVFLECVQDMDHENMFWYRQDPGLGLRLIYFSYDVKMKEKGDIPEGYSVSREKKERFSLILESASTNQTSMYLCASSLSGTTFLRGQYFGPGTRLTVT.

The chain is built from TRBV28 and TRBJ1-1, with 9 bases matching TRBD1. The germline V gene has CDR1 MDHEN and CDR2 SYDVKM. The CDR3 length is 15 residues. The junction had 6 bases not matched to a gene; V was cut back by 3 bases and J by 4 bases. CDR3 coding DNA: TGTGCCAGCAGTTTCCTACAGGGGGCCGGCACTGAAGCTTTCTTT. It translates to CASSFLQGAGTEAFF.